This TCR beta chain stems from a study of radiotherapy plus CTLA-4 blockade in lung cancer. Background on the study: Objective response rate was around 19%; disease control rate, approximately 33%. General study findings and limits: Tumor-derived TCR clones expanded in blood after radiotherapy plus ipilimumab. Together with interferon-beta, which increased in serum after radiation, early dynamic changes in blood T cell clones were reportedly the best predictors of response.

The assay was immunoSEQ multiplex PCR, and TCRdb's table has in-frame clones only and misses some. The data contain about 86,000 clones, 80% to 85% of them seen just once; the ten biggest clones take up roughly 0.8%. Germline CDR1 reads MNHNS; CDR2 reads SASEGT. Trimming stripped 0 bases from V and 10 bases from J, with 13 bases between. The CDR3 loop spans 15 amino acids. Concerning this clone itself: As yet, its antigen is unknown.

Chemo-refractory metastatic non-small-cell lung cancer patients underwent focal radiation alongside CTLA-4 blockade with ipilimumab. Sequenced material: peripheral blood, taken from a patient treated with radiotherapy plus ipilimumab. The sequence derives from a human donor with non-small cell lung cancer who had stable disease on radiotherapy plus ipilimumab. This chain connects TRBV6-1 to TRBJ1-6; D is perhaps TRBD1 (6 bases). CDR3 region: CASSEAQGRGSPLHF. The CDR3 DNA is TGTGCCAGCAGTGAAGCGCAGGGGAGGGGGTCACCCCTCCACTTT.